Listed below are T cell receptor beta chains from one sample, sequenced in a study of OX40 agonist ivuxolimab in advanced cancers. The table came from immunoSEQ multiplex PCR; TCRdb's copy has only in-frame clones and leaves some out. The table includes some 80,000 clones, more than 70% detected once. The source was CD4+ or CD8+ T cells sorted from blood, collected in a trial of the OX40 agonist ivuxolimab. The source of these receptors is an adult with an advanced solid tumor such as melanoma, head and neck, liver or kidney cancer. The CDR3 runs from the conserved cysteine through the conserved F or W. A D gene is named only where the DNA matches it firmly. Part of the rows lack a size; the others show once, few, many or a class for expanded clones.

>TRBJ1-2|few|NA|TRBV19
CATRKAAGSLYGYTF
TGTGCCACCCGAAAAGCTGCGGGGAGCCTCTATGGCTACACCTTC
>TRBJ2-7|NA|TRBD2|TRBV7-2
CASSLRGGNLYEQYF
TGTGCCAGCAGCTTACGGGGGGGCAATCTCTACGAGCAGTACTTC
>TRBJ1-5|few|TRBD1|TRBV10-3
CAISDRADQPQHF
TGTGCCATCTCCGACAGGGCGGATCAGCCCCAGCATTTT
>TRBJ2-2|once|NA|TRBV7-9
CASGSPGPGELFF
TGTGCCAGCGGCTCACCGGGGCCCGGGGAGCTGTTTTTT
>TRBJ2-5|NA|TRBD2|TRBV18
CASSPTGTSGKETQYF
TGTGCCAGCTCACCTACCGGGACTAGCGGGAAGGAGACCCAGTACTTC
>TRBJ2-1|NA|TRBD2|TRBV5-6
CASSPTTRLAGGPYNEQFF
TGTGCCAGCAGCCCGACGACTAGACTAGCGGGAGGGCCCTACAATGAGCAGTTCTTC
>TRBJ1-4|NA|NA|TRBV6-1
CASREDGSTNEKLFF
TGTGCCAGCAGAGAGGACGGATCAACTAATGAAAAACTGTTTTTT
>TRBJ1-3|once|NA|TRBV5-5
CASSLSGARVGNTIYF
TGTGCCAGCAGCTTGTCAGGGGCCCGGGTCGGAAACACCATATATTTT
>TRBJ2-3|NA|TRBD2|TRBV4-1
CASSHRAGTSIEGAYTQYF
TGCGCCAGCAGCCATCGCGCCGGGACTAGCATCGAGGGAGCCTATACGCAGTATTTT
>TRBJ1-1|NA|NA|TRBV18
CASSPSPNTEAFF
TGTGCCAGCTCACCCTCTCCGAACACTGAAGCTTTCTTT
>TRBJ1-2|NA|NA|TRBV28
CASAPPGHYYGYTF
TGTGCCAGCGCCCCCCCAGGGCACTACTATGGCTACACCTTC
>TRBJ2-1|NA|TRBD2|TRBV27
CASSPGASGGWINEQFF
TGTGCCAGCAGTCCTGGGGCTAGCGGGGGGTGGATCAATGAGCAGTTCTTC
>TRBJ1-1|NA|NA|TRBV6-5
CASSRGMNTEAFF
TGTGCCAGCAGTAGGGGAATGAACACTGAAGCTTTCTTT
>TRBJ2-7|few|TRBD2|TRBV4-1
CASSQVAGVVGEQYF
TGCGCCAGCAGCCAGGTAGCGGGAGTAGTTGGCGAGCAGTACTTC
>TRBJ1-5|NA|NA|TRBV6-1
CASGSNQPQHF
TGTGCCAGCGGATCAAATCAGCCCCAGCATTTT
>TRBJ2-2|once|NA|TRBV7-6
CASSPRVTGELFF
TGTGCCAGCAGCCCCAGGGTAACCGGGGAGCTGTTTTTT
>TRBJ2-1|NA|TRBD2|TRBV7-3
CASSLTSGMYNEQFF
TGTGCCAGCAGCTTGACTAGCGGAATGTACAATGAGCAGTTCTTC
>TRBJ2-3|NA|NA|TRBV7-2
CASSSPRSWIGRAADTQYF
TGTGCCAGCAGCTCCCCGCGTTCCTGGATTGGTCGGGCGGCAGATACGCAGTATTTT
>TRBJ2-7|once|NA|TRBV7-7
CASSSGAGYEQYF
TGTGCTAGCAGCTCCGGGGCCGGCTACGAGCAGTACTTC
>TRBJ2-5|NA|TRBD2|TRBV2
CASSGLARETQYF
TGTGCCAGCAGTGGACTAGCACGAGAGACCCAGTACTTC
>TRBJ2-2|NA|NA|TRBV5-1
CASSLGASGTGELFF
TGCGCCAGCAGCTTAGGGGCCTCGGGGACCGGGGAGCTGTTTTTT
>TRBJ1-5|few|NA|TRBV27
CASSVTGVSNQPQHF
TGTGCCAGCAGTGTAACAGGAGTTAGCAATCAGCCCCAGCATTTT
>TRBJ2-3|NA|NA|TRBV7-8
CASNKSGRKDTQYF
TGTGCCAGCAACAAATCCGGACGGAAAGATACGCAGTATTTT
>TRBJ2-2|NA|NA|TRBV9
CASTRGFTGELFF
TGTGCCAGCACCCGAGGGTTTACCGGGGAGCTGTTTTTT
>TRBJ2-3|NA|TRBD2|TRBV7-2
CASSFGLAGVDTQYF
TGTGCCAGCAGCTTCGGACTAGCGGGGGTAGATACGCAGTATTTT
>TRBJ2-5|NA|NA|TRBV6-6
CASTVPSEETQYF
TGTGCCAGCACCGTCCCCTCAGAAGAGACCCAGTACTTC
>TRBJ1-1|NA|TRBD1|TRBV27
CASMGQMNTEAFF
TGTGCCAGTATGGGACAGATGAACACTGAAGCTTTCTTT
>TRBJ1-2|NA|NA|TRBV23-1
CASSRQTAYYGYTF
TGCGCCAGCAGTCGCCAGACAGCCTACTATGGCTACACCTTC
>TRBJ2-7|once|TRBD2|TRBV30
CAWSVFSSGLYEQYF
TGTGCCTGGAGTGTATTCTCTAGCGGCCTGTACGAGCAGTACTTC
>TRBJ1-4|NA|NA|TRBV5-6
CASSLGQEDEKLFF
TGTGCCAGCAGCTTGGGGCAGGAGGATGAAAAACTGTTTTTT
>TRBJ2-5|NA|NA|TRBV10-3
CAISEGLSRETQYF
TGTGCCATCAGTGAGGGACTCTCCCGGGAGACCCAGTACTTC
>TRBJ1-1|NA|NA|TRBV5-6
CASSFVRINTEAFF
TGTGCCAGCAGCTTTGTTAGAATCAACACTGAAGCTTTCTTT
>TRBJ1-3|once|NA|TRBV5-1
CASSLAGQGLTNTIYF
TGCGCCAGCAGCTTGGCCGGGCAGGGGCTAACAAACACCATATATTTT
>TRBJ1-4|NA|TRBD1|TRBV5-4
CASSSDRVSSEKLFF
TGTGCCAGCAGCTCAGACAGGGTGAGCAGTGAAAAACTGTTTTTT
>TRBJ1-2|NA|NA|TRBV5-6
CASSLLATGLNYGYTF
TGTGCCAGCAGTTTACTGGCGACAGGACTTAACTATGGCTACACCTTC
>TRBJ1-2|NA|TRBD1|TRBV5-6
CASSLTGTGGSGYTF
TGTGCCAGCAGCTTAACCGGGACAGGGGGTTCTGGCTACACCTTC
>TRBJ1-5|NA|NA|TRBV7-8
CASSLANQPQHF
TGTGCCAGCAGCTTAGCCAATCAGCCCCAGCATTTT
>TRBJ2-2|NA|NA|TRBV9
CATSPDTGRRELFF
TGTGCCACCTCCCCTGACACCGGTCGGAGGGAGCTGTTTTTT
>TRBJ1-2|NA|NA|TRBV2
CASSATVNYGYTF
TGTGCCAGCAGTGCGACAGTAAACTATGGCTACACCTTC
>TRBJ2-7|NA|NA|TRBV5-1
CASSVSPPSYEQYF
TGCGCCAGCAGCGTTTCCCCCCCTTCCTACGAGCAGTACTTC
>TRBJ2-3|NA|NA|TRBV18
CASSSRTDTQYF
TGTGCCAGCTCATCCCGCACAGATACGCAGTATTTT
>TRBJ1-2|NA|NA|TRBV2
CASKRTDNSVGYTF
TGTGCCAGCAAGAGGACGGACAACAGTGTAGGCTACACCTTC
>TRBJ2-3|NA|TRBD2|TRBV9
CASSVTSGGATDTQYF
TGTGCCAGCAGCGTGACTAGCGGGGGGGCAACAGATACGCAGTATTTT
>TRBJ1-5|NA|TRBD1|TRBV11-2
CASSADRVGQPQHF
TGTGCCAGCAGCGCCGACAGGGTGGGTCAGCCCCAGCATTTT
>TRBJ1-2|once|NA|TRBV30
CAWTRSANYGYTF
TGTGCCTGGACCCGATCAGCTAACTATGGCTACACCTTC
>TRBJ1-5|NA|NA|TRBV2
CASSASRVTGRGDQPQHF
TGTGCCAGCAGTGCTTCGAGGGTTACAGGGAGGGGCGATCAGCCCCAGCATTTT
>TRBJ2-3|once|TRBD2|TRBV12-5
CASGTGTITDTQYF
TGTGCTAGTGGTACCGGGACTATAACAGATACGCAGTATTTT
>TRBJ2-3|NA|NA|TRBV30
CAWTAGRSADTQYF
TGTGCCTGGACGGCGGGAAGGTCGGCAGATACGCAGTATTTT
>TRBJ1-2|NA|NA|TRBV7-2
CASSLLQGGTGYTF
TGTGCCAGCAGCTTGCTCCAGGGTGGTACTGGCTACACCTTC
>TRBJ2-1|NA|NA|TRBV5-1
CASSSQLVSSYNEQFF
TGCGCCAGCAGTTCTCAACTAGTGAGCTCCTACAATGAGCAGTTCTTC
>TRBJ2-1|NA|NA|TRBV7-2
CASSPQRVYNEQFF
TGTGCCAGCAGCCCTCAGCGGGTCTACAATGAGCAGTTCTTC
>TRBJ1-1|NA|NA|TRBV30
CAHPKQRLDTEAFF
TGTGCCCACCCTAAACAGAGATTAGACACTGAAGCTTTCTTT
>TRBJ2-1|NA|NA|TRBV7-6
CASSLGDGYNEQFF
TGTGCCAGCAGCTTAGGCGACGGATACAATGAGCAGTTCTTC
>TRBJ2-5|NA|NA|TRBV19
CASSIETQYF
TGTGCCAGTAGTATAGAGACCCAGTACTTC
>TRBJ1-1|NA|NA|TRBV11-2
CASSLVGIEHDEAFF
TGTGCCAGCAGCTTAGTGGGGATAGAACACGATGAAGCTTTCTTT
>TRBJ2-6|NA|NA|TRBV12-5
CASGQPRGFGANVLTF
TGTGCTAGTGGTCAACCGAGGGGGTTCGGGGCCAACGTCCTGACTTTC